Here is one TCR beta chain with its context. Its antigen is still unknown. The V and J ends lost 4 bases and 0 bases respectively, with 10 bases between them. Germline V gene lookup returns CDR1 SNHLY and CDR2 FYNNEI. This CDR3 spans 15 amino acids. This sample was included in a study of cytomegalovirus exposure and HLA in healthy donors. About the research overall: Membership in the Caucasian-associated ancestry cluster was found for around four fifths of around 380 genotyped donors.

The PCR had 60 Vbeta and 13 Jbeta primers. Profiled with immunoSEQ multiplex PCR; TCRdb holds only in-frame clones, not every one. The profile shows about 120,000 clones, 67% of them singletons. Points from the study as a whole: Many donors shared some public TCRs, even though most TCR sequences were rare. HLA restriction was apparent for most CMV-associated TCR beta chains in a later analysis.

The gene calls are TRBV2 and TRBJ1-5; D is unresolved. This receptor was obtained from a man younger than 35 in good health and CMV-seropositive. Sequenced sample: PBMCs. The CDR3 protein is CASSARHPSNQPQHF. CDR3 nucleotides: TGTGCCAGCAGTGCTCGACACCCTAGCAATCAGCCCCAGCATTTT.